The 25 T cell receptor beta chains reported below all come from one sample, sequenced in a study of identical twins. TCRdb processed the 5' RACE reads anew with MiXCR; each CDR3 protein has one entry. The sample gives hundreds of thousands of distinct CDR3 sequences, 6% to 8.5% of which show up once; around 5% is in the top ten. The sample also formed part of further work on yellow fever vaccine responses in identical twins.

What was sequenced was CD8+ T cells sorted from blood. The source of these receptors is a woman under 30 in good health.

In its sample, this clonotype was seen a few times. V is TRBV28 and J is TRBJ2-7, with TRBD1 matching 8 bases. Germline values: CDR1 MDHEN, CDR2 SYDVKM. The length of the CDR3 is 15 residues. After removal of 6 bases from V and 3 bases from J, the junction contained 10 bases not matched to a gene. The CDR3 DNA is TGTGCCAGCAGAATAGGCCAGGGGGCGATCTACGAGCAGTACTTC. Amino acid sequence: CASRIGQGAIYEQYF.

Ten or more counts support this clonotype. The chain carries TRBV4-2 and TRBJ1-2; TRBD1 aligns across 8 bases. The junction had 11 bases not matched to a gene; V was cut back by 0 bases and J by 5 bases. This CDR3 is built from 17 residues. Germline V gene lookup returns CDR1 LGHNA and CDR2 YNFKEQ. CDR3: CASSQEFEVRGLYGYTF. Here the CDR3 DNA reads TGTGCCAGCAGCCAAGAGTTTGAAGTCAGGGGGCTTTATGGCTACACCTTC.

The sample holds many counts of this clonotype. V is TRBV12-3 or TRBV12-4 and J is TRBJ2-3; 8 nucleotides align to TRBD2. The CDR3 has 16 residues. V gave up 6 bases and J gave up 3 bases; unmatched junction bases: 11. The CDR3 DNA reads TGTGCCAGCAGCCCCGGGACTAGGAAGGCGACAGATACGCAGTATTTT. Translating gives CASSPGTRKATDTQYF.

This clonotype occurred a few times. This rearrangement joins TRBV5-1 to TRBJ2-2, with 10 bases matching TRBD2. The CDR3 is made up of 19 amino acids. Germline values: CDR1 SGHRS, CDR2 YFSETQ. V was pared by 0 bases and J by 0 bases, with 8 bases of the junction left unmatched. CDR3 residues: CASSLEYGSGRPNTGELFF. Here the CDR3 DNA reads TGCGCCAGCAGCTTGGAGTATGGTAGCGGGAGGCCGAACACCGGGGAGCTGTTTTTT.

In this sample, this clonotype turned up many times. The chain couples TRBV10-3 to TRBJ2-1; TRBD2 agrees at 14 bases. Trimming removed 10 bases from V and 1 base from J; junction bases left unmatched: 12. The germline gives CDR1 ENHRY, CDR2 SYGVKD. The CDR3 consists of 18 residues. The CDR3 DNA reads as TGTGCCACGACACACGGGACTAGCGGGAGTAGTTCCTACAATGAGCAGTTCTTC. Protein: CATTHGTSGSSSYNEQFF.

The chain recombines TRBV7-9 with TRBJ2-2, with D maybe TRBD2 (6 bases). The V end lost 5 bases, the J end lost 4 bases, and 20 bases lay between the germline ends. Germline CDR1 SEHNR, CDR2 FQNEAQ (reference sequence). This CDR3 region has 17 residues. Here the CDR3 reads CASSPTGARSGTGELFF. In DNA form, the CDR3 reads TGTGCCAGCAGCCCGACGGGAGCGCGATCTGGCACCGGGGAGCTGTTTTTT.

This clonotype was observed many times. The rearrangement joins TRBV20-1 to TRBJ1-1; D perhaps matches TRBD1 (5 bases). The V end lost 5 bases, the J end lost 8 bases, and 15 bases lay between the germline ends. The CDR3 is 12 amino acids. The V gene's germline CDR1 is DFQATT and CDR2 SNEGSKA (reference sequence). CDR3 sequence reads: CSAGGTTPEAFF. The CDR3 nucleotides are TGCAGTGCTGGGGGGACTACACCCGAAGCTTTCTTT.

In regard to this clonotype: With a much larger clone just one base away, this may be a read error. This rearrangement joins TRBV3-1 to TRBJ2-1; possibly TRBD2 for D (6 bases). Germline CDR1 reads LGHDT; CDR2 reads YNNKEL (reference sequence). The CDR3 is 17 residues long. CDR3 in DNA: TGTGCCAGCTGCCAAGGGGTTGGAGGGGCCTCCTACAATGAGCAGTTCTTC. It specifies CASCQGVGGASYNEQFF.

This clonotype came up a few times. The chain carries TRBV6-1 and TRBJ2-2, with a weak D call TRBD1 (6 bases). Germline-derived CDR1 and CDR2 are MNHNS and SASEGT. The CDR3 length is 16 residues. The V end was cut by 2 bases, the J end by 4 bases, with 14 bases between. CDR3 loop: CASSENRDVSTGELFF. CDR3 nucleotide sequence: TGTGCCAGCAGTGAAAACAGGGACGTAAGCACCGGGGAGCTGTTTTTT.

This clonotype was detected only a few times. The rearrangement links TRBV20-1 to TRBJ2-1; the match to TRBD2 covers 10 bases. CDR3 length: 15 amino acids. J gave up 7 bases and V 3 bases, and 9 bases lay outside the gene matches. Germline CDR1 DFQATT, CDR2 SNEGSKA (reference sequence). CDR3: CSASRTSGEGNEQFF. The CDR3 DNA sequence: TGCAGTGCTAGCAGGACTAGCGGAGAAGGGAATGAGCAGTTCTTC.

This clonotype showed up many times. The chain is built from TRBV4-1 and TRBJ2-3; weak D call: TRBD2 (5 bases). V lost 0 bases and J 0 bases, leaving 13 bases between the germline ends. Germline lookup yields CDR1 MGHRA and CDR2 YSYEKL. The CDR3 covers 17 residues. CDR3 DNA: TGCGCCAGCAGCCAAGACCCTCCGGGATCCAGCACAGATACGCAGTATTTT. This translates into CASSQDPPGSSTDTQYF.

This clonotype showed up many times. V is TRBV29-1 and J is TRBJ2-4, with D perhaps TRBD1 (7 bases). Germline V gene sequence: CDR1 SQVTM, CDR2 ANQGSEA. The V gene lost 2 bases and the J gene lost 6 bases, with 8 bases spanning the gap. This CDR3 is 12 amino acids long. The CDR3 DNA reads as TGCAGCGTTGAACAGGGGGGAAACATTCAGTACTTC. Protein product: CSVEQGGNIQYF.

This clonotype was seen many times. The chain couples TRBV11-2 to TRBJ2-1, with D uncertain. Germline loops: CDR1 SGHAT, CDR2 FQNNGV. V lost 6 bases and J lost 4, with 13 bases in between. The CDR3 length is 14 residues. CDR3 coding DNA: TGTGCCAGCAGAGAATCTAGTTTTTACAATGAGCAGTTCTTC. Translated: CASRESSFYNEQFF.

This clonotype turned up a few times. The J gene is TRBJ2-7, the V gene TRBV28; no firm D call. The V end was cut by 1 base, the J end by 2 bases, with 12 bases between. CDR3 length: 15 residues. Germline assignment: CDR1 MDHEN and CDR2 SYDVKM. CDR3 protein: CASSLYGVRAYEQYF. CDR3 nucleotide sequence: TGTGCCAGCAGTTTATACGGCGTCCGAGCCTACGAGCAGTACTTC.

This clonotype came up many times. The CDR3 here is CASSGQTGPDFGTNEKLFF. For the CDR3, the DNA is TGTGCCAGCAGCGGCCAGACAGGGCCAGACTTCGGAACTAATGAAAAACTGTTTTTT. This rearrangement joins TRBV9 to TRBJ1-4, with 7 positions matching TRBD1. The CDR3 sequence is 19 residues long. Germline CDR1 reads SGDLS; CDR2 reads YYNGEE. The V gene end was trimmed by 3 bases and the J gene end by 1 base; junction bases not matched to a gene: 15.

This clonotype was counted many times. This chain connects TRBV7-6 to TRBJ2-3, with 11 bases fitting TRBD2. From germline, CDR1 is SGHVS and CDR2 FNYEAQ. The length of the CDR3 is 14 residues. V shed 6 bases, J shed 4 bases, and the junction held 3 bases outside the gene matches. The CDR3 spells CASSLAGGSDTQYF. The DNA for the CDR3 is TGTGCCAGCAGTCTAGCGGGGGGATCAGATACGCAGTATTTT.

This clonotype has just a few counts. The V call is TRBV6-1, the J call TRBJ1-1; D is uncertain. Germline CDR1 MNHNS, CDR2 SASEGT. The V end lost 0 bases, the J end lost 2 bases, and 7 bases lay between the germline ends. The CDR3 consists of 14 residues. The chain's CDR3 is CASSEAFGNTEAFF. The CDR3 bases are TGTGCCAGCAGTGAAGCATTCGGAAACACTGAAGCTTTCTTT.

V and J are TRBV28 and TRBJ2-3; TRBD1 agrees at 8 bases. CDR3 length: 13 amino acids. In germline, CDR1 is MDHEN, CDR2 SYDVKM. The ends lost 6 bases at V and 6 bases at J; junction bases unmatched: 5. CDR3: CASSSGGLDTQYF. CDR3 bases: TGTGCCAGCAGCTCAGGGGGCCTCGATACGCAGTATTTT.

This clonotype was counted between two and nine times. The chain links TRBV7-9 to TRBJ2-3, with D maybe TRBD1 (6 bases). Per germline, CDR1 SEHNR and CDR2 FQNEAQ (reference sequence). Trimming cost V 4 bases and J 4 bases, with 12 bases left between them. This CDR3 is 14 amino acids long. Here the CDR3 DNA reads TGTGCCAGCAGCTCCCCGGACAGTTCAGATACGCAGTATTTT. Protein: CASSSPDSSDTQYF.

This clonotype has at least ten counts. This rearrangement joins TRBV12-3 or TRBV12-4 to TRBJ1-1; 8 bases align to TRBD1. The CDR3 length is 16 residues. Unmatched junction bases numbered 8, after V lost 5 bases and J lost 0 bases. CDR3 nucleotide sequence: TGTGCCAGCAGTGAATCAGGGGGCCCCATGAACACTGAAGCTTTCTTT. It specifies CASSESGGPMNTEAFF.

The chain recombines TRBV12-3 or TRBV12-4 with TRBJ1-5, with TRBD1 identical over 8 bases. CDR3 length: 17 amino acids. J lost 7 bases, V lost 3 bases, and 14 bases had no gene match. CDR3 sequence (DNA): TGTGCCAGCAGTTTGACGACAGGGGTGGTTAGCGGGCAGCCCCAGCATTTT. The encoded protein is CASSLTTGVVSGQPQHF.

This clonotype was counted between two and nine times. The CDR3 nucleotides are TGTGCCACCGGGCAATACGTAAGGGGCACTGAAGCTTTCTTT. Protein: CATGQYVRGTEAFF. The J gene is TRBJ1-1, the V gene TRBV6-1; D possibly corresponds to TRBD1 (5 bases). Germline-derived CDR1 and CDR2 are MNHNS and SASEGT. The CDR3 spans 14 residues. V was trimmed by 10 bases and J by 4 bases, leaving 19 bases between them.

This clonotype was observed at least ten times. The chain uses TRBV10-3 and TRBJ2-7; D is possibly TRBD1 or TRBD2 (5 bases each). Per the germline V gene, CDR1 is ENHRY and CDR2 is SYGVKD. The CDR3 consists of 16 residues. The germline V and J ends were trimmed by 3 bases and 0 bases, with 15 bases remaining between them. CDR3: CAISEFGTASSYEQYF. The DNA for the CDR3 is TGTGCCATCAGTGAATTCGGGACCGCCAGCTCCTACGAGCAGTACTTC.

This clonotype was counted ten times or more. The chain recombines TRBV3-1 with TRBJ2-5; possible D gene TRBD2, 6 bases. The CDR3 length is 14 residues. Germline assignment: CDR1 LGHDT and CDR2 YNNKEL (reference sequence). Trimming removed 1 base from V and 11 bases from J, with 17 bases in between. The chain's CDR3 is CASSQVSGSSSQYF. DNA for the CDR3: TGTGCCAGCAGCCAAGTTAGCGGATCAAGTTCTCAGTACTTC.

This sequence joins TRBV11-2 and TRBJ1-1, with D possibly matching TRBD1 (5 bases). Germline CDR1 and CDR2: SGHAT and FQNNGV. The V and J ends lost 5 bases and 2 bases respectively, with 15 bases between them. The CDR3 is made up of 15 amino acids. The CDR3 region has the DNA TGTGCCAGCAGCGAATACGGGGGGGTAAACACTGAAGCTTTCTTT. Translation: CASSEYGGVNTEAFF.